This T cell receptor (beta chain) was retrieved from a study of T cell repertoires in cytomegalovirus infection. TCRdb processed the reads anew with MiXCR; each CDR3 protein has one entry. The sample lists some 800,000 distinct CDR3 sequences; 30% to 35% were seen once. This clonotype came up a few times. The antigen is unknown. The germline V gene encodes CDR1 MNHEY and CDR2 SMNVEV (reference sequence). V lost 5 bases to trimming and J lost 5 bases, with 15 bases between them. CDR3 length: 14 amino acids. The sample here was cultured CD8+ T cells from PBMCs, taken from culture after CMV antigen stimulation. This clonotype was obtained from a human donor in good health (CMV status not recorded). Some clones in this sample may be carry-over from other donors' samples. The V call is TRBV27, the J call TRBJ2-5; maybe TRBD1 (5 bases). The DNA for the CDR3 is TGTGCCAGCAGTCCTTACAGGTCGGATGAGACCCAGTACTTC. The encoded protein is CASSPYRSDETQYF.